The 2 T cell receptor beta chains presented below share a single source sample, sequenced in a study of T cell responses to AZD1222 COVID-19 vaccine (dated by TCRdb to 2020 to 2023). The meaning of the sample's time point label: baseline before first vaccination. Receptor libraries were prepared by the immunoSEQ multiplex PCR assay. As stored in TCRdb, this immuneACCESS dataset retains in-frame rearrangements with V and J assigned. A fraction of the clones does not appear; measured against another copy, unresolved V genes explain less than half of the discrepancy, and the remainder lacks a known reason. A total of about 140,000 clones appear in this sample, 89% of them only once. Clones ranked in the top ten supply approximately 4.8% of the sample. The sequenced sample was peripheral blood, obtained on day 0 of AZD1222 vaccination. The source of these receptors is an adult in good health.

The J gene is TRBJ2-3, the V gene TRBV19, with D possibly TRBD1 on 7 matching bases. The CDR3 loop spans 16 amino acids. V lost 5 bases and J lost 0, with 15 bases in between. Germline CDR1 is LNHDA and CDR2 is SQIVND (reference sequence). The CDR3 DNA follows: TGTGCCAGTAGTCTCAACAGGGGAGGCAGCACAGATACGCAGTATTTT. This encodes CASSLNRGGSTDTQYF.

This rearrangement joins TRBV6-5 to TRBJ1-2, with D unresolved. The V gene's germline CDR1 is MNHEY and CDR2 SVGAGI. CDR3 size: 14 residues. V was shortened by 0 bases and J by 8 bases, with 13 bases between the two germline ends. CDR3 loop: CASSYSRTYDGYTF. CDR3 sequence (DNA): TGTGCCAGCAGTTACTCGAGGACCTACGACGGCTACACCTTC.